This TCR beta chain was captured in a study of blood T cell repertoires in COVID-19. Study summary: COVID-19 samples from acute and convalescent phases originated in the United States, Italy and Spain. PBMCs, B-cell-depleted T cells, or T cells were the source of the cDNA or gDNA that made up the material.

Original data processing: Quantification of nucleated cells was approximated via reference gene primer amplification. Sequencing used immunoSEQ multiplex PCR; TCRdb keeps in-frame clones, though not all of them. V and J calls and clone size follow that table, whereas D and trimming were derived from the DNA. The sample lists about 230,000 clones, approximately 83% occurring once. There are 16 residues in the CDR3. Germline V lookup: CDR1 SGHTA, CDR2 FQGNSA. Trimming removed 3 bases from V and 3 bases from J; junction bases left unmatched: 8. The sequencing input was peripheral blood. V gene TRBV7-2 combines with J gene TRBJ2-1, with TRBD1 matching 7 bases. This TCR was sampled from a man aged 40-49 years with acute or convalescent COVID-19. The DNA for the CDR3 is TGTGCCAGCAGCTTTAGGGGGCTCAAGGTCTACAATGAGCAGTTCTTC. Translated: CASSFRGLKVYNEQFF.